This record covers a single TCR beta chain. This record belongs to a study of blood T cell repertoires in COVID-19. This table comes from immunoSEQ multiplex PCR, and its TCRdb copy is limited to in-frame clones, with some not included. The table has about 220,000 clones, about four fifths seen once. Trimming removed 7 bases at V and 0 bases at J, with 16 bases between. Germline V CDR1 and CDR2: LNHDA, SQIVND (reference sequence). The CDR3 spans 16 residues. V usage is TRBV19 and J usage is TRBJ1-5; D call uncertain. The sequencing sample was made of peripheral blood. The sequence was obtained from a woman aged 40 to 50 with active or convalescent COVID-19. The CDR3 region has the DNA TGTGCCAGTAACAAACGGGTCCTCATTAGCAATCAGCCCCAGCATTTT. It encodes CASNKRVLISNQPQHF.